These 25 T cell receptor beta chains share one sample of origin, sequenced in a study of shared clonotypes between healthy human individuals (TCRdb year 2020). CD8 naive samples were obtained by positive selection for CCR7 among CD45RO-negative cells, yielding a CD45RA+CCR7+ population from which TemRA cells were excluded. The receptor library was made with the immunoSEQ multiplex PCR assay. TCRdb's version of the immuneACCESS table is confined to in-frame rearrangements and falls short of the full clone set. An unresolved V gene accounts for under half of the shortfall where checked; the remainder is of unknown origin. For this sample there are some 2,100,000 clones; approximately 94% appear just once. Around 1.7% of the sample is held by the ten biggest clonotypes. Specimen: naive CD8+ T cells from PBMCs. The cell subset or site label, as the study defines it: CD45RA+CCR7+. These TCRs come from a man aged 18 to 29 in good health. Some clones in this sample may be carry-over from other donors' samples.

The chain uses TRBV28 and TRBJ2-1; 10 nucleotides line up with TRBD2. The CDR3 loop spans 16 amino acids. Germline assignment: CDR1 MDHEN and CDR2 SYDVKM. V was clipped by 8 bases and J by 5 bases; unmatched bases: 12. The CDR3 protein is CASSYLSGRVDNEQFF. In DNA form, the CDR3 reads TGTGCCAGCTCATACCTGAGCGGGAGGGTCGACAATGAGCAGTTCTTC.

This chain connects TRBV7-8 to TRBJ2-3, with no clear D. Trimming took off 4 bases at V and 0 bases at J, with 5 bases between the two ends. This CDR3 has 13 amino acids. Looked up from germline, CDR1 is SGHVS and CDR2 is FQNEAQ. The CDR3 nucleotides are TGTGCCAGCAGCTCCTCGAGCACAGATACGCAGTATTTT. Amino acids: CASSSSSTDTQYF.

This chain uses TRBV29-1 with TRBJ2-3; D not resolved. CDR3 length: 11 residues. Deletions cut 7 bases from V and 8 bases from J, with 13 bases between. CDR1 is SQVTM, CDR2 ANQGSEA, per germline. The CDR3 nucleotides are TGCAGCGCCCTGGGTTACCCTACGCAGTATTTT. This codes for CSALGYPTQYF.

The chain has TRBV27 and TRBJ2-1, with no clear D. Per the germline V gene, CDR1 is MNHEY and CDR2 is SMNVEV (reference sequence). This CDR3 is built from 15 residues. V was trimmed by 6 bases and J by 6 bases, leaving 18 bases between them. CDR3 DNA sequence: TGTGCCAGCAGGAAGTTCAGAGCGTATGGCAATGAGCAGTTCTTC. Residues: CASRKFRAYGNEQFF.

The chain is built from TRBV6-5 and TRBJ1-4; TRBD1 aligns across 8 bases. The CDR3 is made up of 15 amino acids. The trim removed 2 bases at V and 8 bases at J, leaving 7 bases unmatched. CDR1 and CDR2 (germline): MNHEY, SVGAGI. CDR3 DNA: TGTGCCAGCAGTTACGGACAGGGTCGGGGAGAAAAACTGTTTTTT. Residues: CASSYGQGRGEKLFF.

CDR3 DNA sequence: TGTGCCAGCAGTTGGGAGACAGGCGACGGGAACACTGAAGCTTTCTTT. The encoded protein is CASSWETGDGNTEAFF. V and J are TRBV28 and TRBJ1-1, with a possible D match to TRBD1 (6 bases). Trimming shortened V by 4 bases and J by 1 base, and 16 bases separated the two germline ends. CDR1 and CDR2 from the germline V gene are MDHEN and SYDVKM. The CDR3 is 16 amino acids.

In DNA form, the CDR3 reads TGTGCCAGCGAGCCCGGGACAGTTTCTTACGAGCAGTACTTC. Its protein product is CASEPGTVSYEQYF. The chain recombines TRBV28 with TRBJ2-7; 7 positions match TRBD1. The CDR3 loop spans 14 amino acids. CDR1 and CDR2 from the germline V gene are MDHEN and SYDVKM. The J segment lost 4 bases and the V segment lost 8 bases, leaving 11 bases of the junction unmatched.

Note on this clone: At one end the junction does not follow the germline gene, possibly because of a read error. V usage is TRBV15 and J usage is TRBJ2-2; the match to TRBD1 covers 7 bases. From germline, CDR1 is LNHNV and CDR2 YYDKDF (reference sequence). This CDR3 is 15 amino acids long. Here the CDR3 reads CATAGDRANTGELFF. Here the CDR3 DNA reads TGTGCCACCGCAGGAGACAGGGCGAATACCGGGGAGCTGTTTTTT.

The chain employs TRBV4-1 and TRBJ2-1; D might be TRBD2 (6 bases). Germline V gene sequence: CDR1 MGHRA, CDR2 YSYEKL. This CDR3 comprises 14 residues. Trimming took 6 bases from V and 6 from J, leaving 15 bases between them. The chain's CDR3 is CASRSRDSLNEQFF. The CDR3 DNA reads TGCGCCAGCAGAAGCCGGGACTCCCTCAATGAGCAGTTCTTC.

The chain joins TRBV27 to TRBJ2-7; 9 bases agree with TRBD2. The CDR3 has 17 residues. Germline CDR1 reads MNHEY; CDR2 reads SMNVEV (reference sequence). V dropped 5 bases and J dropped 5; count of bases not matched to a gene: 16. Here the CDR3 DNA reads TGTGCCAGCAGTCCGCCACGTATAGCGGGAGATATCCACGAGCAGTACTTC. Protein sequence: CASSPPRIAGDIHEQYF.

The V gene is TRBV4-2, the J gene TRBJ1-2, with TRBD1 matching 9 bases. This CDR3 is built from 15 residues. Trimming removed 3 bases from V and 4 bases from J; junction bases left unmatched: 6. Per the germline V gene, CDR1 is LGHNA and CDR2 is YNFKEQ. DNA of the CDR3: TGTGCCAGCAGCCAGGGACAGGGCTCGACCTATGGCTACACCTTC. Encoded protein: CASSQGQGSTYGYTF.

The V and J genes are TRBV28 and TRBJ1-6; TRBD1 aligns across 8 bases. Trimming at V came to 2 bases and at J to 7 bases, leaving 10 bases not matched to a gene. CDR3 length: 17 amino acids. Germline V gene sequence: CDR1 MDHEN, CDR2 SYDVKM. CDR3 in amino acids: CASSLMTGENNNSPLHF. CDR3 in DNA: TGTGCCAGCAGTTTAATGACAGGGGAGAATAACAATTCACCCCTCCACTTT. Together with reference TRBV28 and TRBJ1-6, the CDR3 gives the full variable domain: DVKVTQSSRYLVKRTGEKVFLECVQDMDHENMFWYRQDPGLGLRLIYFSYDVKMKEKGDIPEGYSVSREKKERFSLILESASTNQTSMYLCASSLMTGENNNSPLHFGNGTRLTVT.

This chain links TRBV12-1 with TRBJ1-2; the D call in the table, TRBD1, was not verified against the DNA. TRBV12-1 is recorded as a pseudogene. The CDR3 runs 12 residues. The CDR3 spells CASSLSTICYTF. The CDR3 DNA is TGTGCCAGCAGCTTGTCGACAATATGCTACACCTTC.

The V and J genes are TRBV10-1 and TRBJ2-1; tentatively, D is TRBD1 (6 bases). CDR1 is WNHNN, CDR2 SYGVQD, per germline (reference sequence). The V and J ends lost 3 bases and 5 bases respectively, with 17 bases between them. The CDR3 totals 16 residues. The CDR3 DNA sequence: TGCGCCAGCAGTGACCCGTGGACAGAGGGGAACAATGAGCAGTTCTTC. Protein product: CASSDPWTEGNNEQFF.

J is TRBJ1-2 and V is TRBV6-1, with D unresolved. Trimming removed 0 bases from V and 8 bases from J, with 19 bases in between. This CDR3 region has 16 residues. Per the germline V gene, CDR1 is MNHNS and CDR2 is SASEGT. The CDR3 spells CASSEATRANSLGYTF. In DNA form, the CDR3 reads TGTGCCAGCAGTGAAGCGACAAGGGCCAACTCTTTGGGCTACACCTTC.

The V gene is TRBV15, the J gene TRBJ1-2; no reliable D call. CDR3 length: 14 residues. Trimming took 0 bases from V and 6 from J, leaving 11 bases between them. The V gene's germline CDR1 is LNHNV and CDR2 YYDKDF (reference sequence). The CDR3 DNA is TGTGCCACCAGCAGAGATCCCAGAGATGATGGCTACACCTTC. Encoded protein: CATSRDPRDDGYTF.

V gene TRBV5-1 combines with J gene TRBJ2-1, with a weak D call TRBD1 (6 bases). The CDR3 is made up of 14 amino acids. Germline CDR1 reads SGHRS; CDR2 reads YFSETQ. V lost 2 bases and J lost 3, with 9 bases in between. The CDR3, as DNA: TGCGCCAGCAGCTTAGACAGGTACTACAATGAGCAGTTCTTC. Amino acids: CASSLDRYYNEQFF.

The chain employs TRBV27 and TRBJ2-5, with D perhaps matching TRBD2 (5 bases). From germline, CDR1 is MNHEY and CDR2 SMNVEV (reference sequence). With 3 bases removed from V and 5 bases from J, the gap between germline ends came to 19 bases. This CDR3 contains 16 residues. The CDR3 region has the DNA TGTGCCAGCAGTTTCCTTGGACTCCGGGGAGTGGAGACCCAGTACTTC. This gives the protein CASSFLGLRGVETQYF.

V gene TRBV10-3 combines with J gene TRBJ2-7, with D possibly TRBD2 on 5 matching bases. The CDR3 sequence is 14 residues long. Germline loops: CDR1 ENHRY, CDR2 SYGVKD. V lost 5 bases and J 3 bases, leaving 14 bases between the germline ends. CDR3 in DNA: TGTGCCATCAGTTTTTTCGGGGTTGGCTACGAGCAGTACTTC. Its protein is CAISFFGVGYEQYF.

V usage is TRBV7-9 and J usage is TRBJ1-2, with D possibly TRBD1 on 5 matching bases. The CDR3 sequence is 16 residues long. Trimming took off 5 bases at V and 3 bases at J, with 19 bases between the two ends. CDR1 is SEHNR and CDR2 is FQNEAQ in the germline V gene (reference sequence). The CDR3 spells CASSRIQVYGDYGYTF. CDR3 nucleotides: TGTGCCAGCAGCCGAATACAGGTCTACGGAGACTATGGCTACACCTTC. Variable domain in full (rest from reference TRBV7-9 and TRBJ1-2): DTGVSQNPRHKITKRGQNVTFRCDPISEHNRLYWYRQTLGQGPEFLTYFQNEAQLEKSRLLSDRFSAERPKGSFSTLEIQRTEQGDSAMYLCASSRIQVYGDYGYTFGSGTRLTVV.

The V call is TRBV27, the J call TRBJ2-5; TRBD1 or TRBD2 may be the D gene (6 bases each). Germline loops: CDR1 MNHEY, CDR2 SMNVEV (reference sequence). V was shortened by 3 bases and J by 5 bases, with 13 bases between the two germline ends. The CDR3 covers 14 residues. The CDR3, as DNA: TGTGCCAGCAGTTTGACGGGGGCGATTGAGACCCAGTACTTC. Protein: CASSLTGAIETQYF.

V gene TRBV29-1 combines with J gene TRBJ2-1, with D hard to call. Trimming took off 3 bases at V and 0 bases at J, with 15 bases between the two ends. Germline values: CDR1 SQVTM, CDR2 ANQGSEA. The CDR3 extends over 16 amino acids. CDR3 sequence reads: CSVDLPAISSYNEQFF. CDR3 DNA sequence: TGCAGCGTTGATCTCCCAGCGATTAGCTCCTACAATGAGCAGTTCTTC.

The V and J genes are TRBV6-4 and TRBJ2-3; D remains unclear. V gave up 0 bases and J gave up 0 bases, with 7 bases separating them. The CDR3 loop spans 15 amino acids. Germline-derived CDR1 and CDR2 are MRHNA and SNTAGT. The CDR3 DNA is TGTGCCAGCAGTGACTCGAAAGGGAGCACAGATACGCAGTATTTT. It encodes CASSDSKGSTDTQYF.

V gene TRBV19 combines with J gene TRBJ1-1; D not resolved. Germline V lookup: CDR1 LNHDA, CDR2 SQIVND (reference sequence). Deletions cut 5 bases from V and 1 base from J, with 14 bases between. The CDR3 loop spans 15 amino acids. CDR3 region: CASSPSQIPNTEAFF. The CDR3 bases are TGTGCCAGTAGTCCTTCCCAAATTCCGAACACTGAAGCTTTCTTT.

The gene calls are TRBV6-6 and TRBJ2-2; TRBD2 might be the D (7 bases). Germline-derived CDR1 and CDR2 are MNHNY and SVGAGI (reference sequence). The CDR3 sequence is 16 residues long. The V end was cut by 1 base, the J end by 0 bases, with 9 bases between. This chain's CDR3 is CASSYLGGANTGELFF. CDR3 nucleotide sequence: TGTGCCAGCAGTTACTTAGGGGGGGCGAACACCGGGGAGCTGTTTTTT.